One and the same sample provided the 16 T cell receptor beta chains below, sequenced in a study of radiation and T cells in renal cell carcinoma (dated by TCRdb to about 2020). According to the study, the label for this sample's time point signals: baseline pretreatment blood. This specimen's treatment or condition label, interpreted: 15 Gy SBRT to primary tumor, nephrectomy 4 weeks later. Libraries came from the immunoSEQ multiplex PCR assay. TCRdb stores this immuneACCESS table with in-frame sequences only. Part of the clones is absent; in the studies checked, under half of the shortfall reflects unresolved V genes, and no reason is known for the rest. The table for this sample lists 150,000 or so clones; roughly 84% of them were counted only once. Jointly, the top ten make up 12% of the sample. The sample was blood, taken from a patient whose treatment included radiotherapy and nephrectomy. The receptors were sampled from a woman in her 50s with renal cell carcinoma.

The chain links TRBV5-1 to TRBJ2-3; D may match TRBD1 or TRBD2 (5 bases each). From germline, CDR1 is SGHRS and CDR2 YFSETQ. Trimming pared 1 base from V and 5 bases from J, leaving 14 bases between. The CDR3 spans 15 residues. Here the CDR3 reads CASSLTGLRRDTQYF. The CDR3 DNA follows: TGCGCCAGCAGCTTGACAGGACTCCGGAGAGATACGCAGTATTTT.

The rearrangement links TRBV11-2 to TRBJ2-6; maybe TRBD2 (6 bases). Germline V gives CDR1 SGHAT, CDR2 FQNNGV. The CDR3 consists of 18 residues. V lost 5 bases, J lost 0 bases, and 17 bases lay in between. In DNA form, the CDR3 reads TGTGCCAGCAGCAGAGGGAGGTTGGGCCCCTCTGGGGCCAACGTCCTGACTTTC. This gives the protein CASSRGRLGPSGANVLTF.

This chain uses TRBV5-1 with TRBJ2-3, with TRBD1 matching over 7 bases. Germline values: CDR1 SGHRS, CDR2 YFSETQ. The CDR3 spans 14 residues. Germline trimming cut 10 bases from V and 4 bases from J; bases unmatched to any gene: 12. The CDR3 DNA follows: TGCGCCTGTTGCCGAGGGGGCGAATCAGATACGCAGTATTTT. This codes for CACCRGGESDTQYF.

The rearrangement uses TRBV5-1 and TRBJ2-5; D gene unclear. Germline values: CDR1 SGHRS, CDR2 YFSETQ. The CDR3 totals 15 residues. V was pared by 0 bases and J by 3 bases, with 12 bases between. The CDR3 protein is CASSLVLGMKETQYF. In nucleotides, the CDR3 is TGCGCCAGCAGCTTGGTTTTAGGAATGAAAGAGACCCAGTACTTC.

The rearrangement uses TRBV19 and TRBJ2-7; the match to TRBD1 covers 7 bases. This CDR3 region has 14 residues. Germline assignment: CDR1 LNHDA and CDR2 SQIVND (reference sequence). V was clipped by 4 bases and J by 0 bases; unmatched bases: 3. The CDR3, as DNA: TGTGCCAGTAGTAGGGACAGAAGCTCCTACGAGCAGTACTTC. It translates to CASSRDRSSYEQYF.

This clone was observed once. V usage is TRBV19 and J usage is TRBJ2-5, with 10 positions matching TRBD1. The length of the CDR3 is 13 residues. Germline V gene sequence: CDR1 LNHDA, CDR2 SQIVND (reference sequence). The junction had 6 bases not matched to a gene; V was cut back by 9 bases and J by 5 bases. CDR3 in DNA: TGTGCCAGCCGGGACAGGGGTGGGGAGACCCAGTACTTC. Translation: CASRDRGGETQYF.

This clone occurred a few times. This chain joins TRBV30 and TRBJ1-2; 8 bases map to TRBD1. Germline values: CDR1 GTSNPN, CDR2 SVGIG (reference sequence). The CDR3 is 13 residues long. Trimming removed 3 bases from V and 7 bases from J; junction bases left unmatched: 7. CDR3 in amino acids: CAWSHRGYVGYTF. The CDR3 nucleotides read TGTGCCTGGAGCCACAGGGGGTACGTTGGCTACACCTTC.

The V call is TRBV6-6, the J call TRBJ1-2, with D possibly being TRBD1 (5 bases). The V end was cut by 5 bases, the J end by 7 bases, with 11 bases between. The V gene's germline CDR1 is MNHNY and CDR2 SVGAGI (reference sequence). The CDR3 totals 12 residues. CDR3 in DNA: TGTGCCAGCAGTCAGCAGGGTGGTGGCTACACCTTC. Protein sequence: CASSQQGGGYTF.

This chain's CDR3 is CSVGPNYGYTF. The CDR3 region has the DNA TGCAGCGTAGGACCTAACTATGGCTACACCTTC. The gene calls are TRBV29-1 and TRBJ1-2; D ambiguous. Germline V gene lookup returns CDR1 SQVTM and CDR2 ANQGSEA. V was pared by 6 bases and J by 0 bases, with 5 bases between. CDR3 length: 11 residues.

The V and J genes are TRBV10-3 and TRBJ1-1; D possibly corresponds to TRBD1 (6 bases). The CDR3 spans 14 residues. Germline-derived CDR1 and CDR2 are ENHRY and SYGVKD. The V end lost 6 bases, the J end lost 3 bases, and 14 bases lay between the germline ends. The CDR3, as DNA: TGTGCCATCAGGGCAGGGGTTGATGACACTGAAGCTTTCTTT. It is translated as CAIRAGVDDTEAFF.

The rearrangement links TRBV7-9 to TRBJ2-5; 10 bases map to TRBD2. V lost 6 bases, J lost 4 bases, and 8 bases stayed unmatched. Germline CDR1 SEHNR, CDR2 FQNEAQ (reference sequence). The CDR3 extends over 15 amino acids. CDR3 DNA: TGTGCCAGCAGTGTTAGCGGGGGGAGGAGAGAGACCCAGTACTTC. Its translation: CASSVSGGRRETQYF.

V is TRBV2 and J is TRBJ2-3; TRBD1 agrees at 7 bases. J lost 0 bases, V lost 8 bases, and 5 bases had no gene match. The CDR3 has 14 amino acids. CDR1 and CDR2 (germline): SNHLY, FYNNEI. CDR3 loop: CASGDSSSTDTQYF. The CDR3 nucleotides are TGTGCCAGCGGGGACAGCTCTAGCACAGATACGCAGTATTTT.

DNA of the CDR3: TGTGCCAGCAGCCCCAGATCGGCCGGGGGCAATCAGCCCCAGCATTTT. Residues: CASSPRSAGGNQPQHF. This rearrangement joins TRBV4-2 to TRBJ1-5; D not certain. CDR1 and CDR2 from the germline V gene are LGHNA and YNFKEQ. The CDR3 is 16 residues long. Trimming shortened V by 4 bases and J by 2 bases, and 15 bases separated the two germline ends.

The V and J genes are TRBV25-1 and TRBJ1-4, with TRBD1 identical over 7 bases. The CDR3 is 12 residues long. Germline-derived CDR1 and CDR2 are MGHDK and SYGVNS. With V trimmed by 6 bases and J by 7 bases, 2 bases remained unmatched. The CDR3 protein is CASRTGTEKLFF. CDR3 nucleotide sequence: TGTGCCAGCAGGACAGGGACTGAAAAACTGTTTTTT.

The gene calls are TRBV19 and TRBJ2-3; 9 bases line up with TRBD2. Germline values: CDR1 LNHDA, CDR2 SQIVND (reference sequence). The CDR3 contains 15 residues. The trim removed 3 bases at V and 1 base at J, leaving 2 bases unmatched. The DNA of the CDR3 is TGTGCCAGTAGTATGGGACTAGCCGGCACAGATACGCAGTATTTT. Amino acid sequence: CASSMGLAGTDTQYF.

This chain uses TRBV5-1 with TRBJ1-2; no clear D. The CDR3 is 12 residues long. V lost 0 bases and J 7 bases, leaving 7 bases between the germline ends. The V gene's germline CDR1 is SGHRS and CDR2 YFSETQ. CDR3 residues: CASSLEAGGYTF. DNA for the CDR3: TGCGCCAGCAGCTTGGAAGCGGGTGGCTACACCTTC.